This T cell receptor beta chain was found in a study of Ad26.COV2.S vaccination and SARS-CoV-2 variants. The overall study: Donor had been placed in the Ad26.COV2.S arm of the COV1001 trial. Each vaccinee took Ad26.COV2.S intramuscularly, once or twice 56 days apart. Findings of the study overall: Substantial breadth was reportedly displayed by spike-specific CD8+ and CD4+ T cell responses after vaccination. Placebo recipients trailed vaccine recipients in spike-specific TCR breadth.

Assay: immunoSEQ multiplex PCR; the TCRdb copy retains only in-frame clones and omits some. The sample lists 350,000 to 450,000 clones; more than 75% were seen once. Regarding treatment: around 19 received Ad26.COV2.S at low or high dose, single or two shots; about 5 received placebo; per-sample allocation not given. On day 63 after the first injection, vaccine and placebo recipients gave samples. Comments on this clone: Its antigen is not known.

There are 13 residues in the CDR3. CDR1 SNHLY and CDR2 FYNNEI come from the germline V gene. Trimming shortened V by 6 bases and J by 4 bases, and 10 bases separated the two germline ends. The V call is TRBV2, the J call TRBJ1-5; no clear D. The input for sequencing was peripheral blood, taken in a trial of Ad26.COV2.S vaccine versus placebo. This TCR was sampled from a person between 18 and 60 years old who received the Ad26.COV2.S COVID-19 vaccine or a placebo. CDR3 DNA: TGTGCCAGCAGGGTAGGAAGGAATCAGCCCCAGCATTTT. Translating it yields CASRVGRNQPQHF.